This TCR beta chain was identified during a study of long-term antiretroviral therapy in people with HIV. Study results and limitations: Following ART, diversity rose but still fell short of transplant donor controls. Controls showed broader CDR3 length ranges than did the HIV repertoires.

Before DNA extraction, roughly 0.9-11 million cryopreserved PBMC were held in the samples. Version v3.0 of the immunoSEQ assay ran at survey level. Libraries were prepared by immunoSEQ multiplex PCR; TCRdb keeps only in-frame clonotypes and omits some of them. Here the sample spans more than 35,000 clones, roughly 80% being singletons. This clone was recorded a few times. Its target is not known. This CDR3 region has 14 residues. V was shortened by 3 bases and J by 6 bases, with 12 bases between the two germline ends. Germline CDR1 SEHNR, CDR2 FQNEAQ (reference sequence). Sequencing used unsorted PBMCs, obtained 1.5 years after starting antiretroviral therapy. The rearrangement joins TRBV7-9 to TRBJ2-4; a weak D match, TRBD2 (5 bases). The sequence came from a man between 18 and 29 years old with HIV. The CDR3: CASSFIGRGNIQYF. The CDR3 region has the DNA TGTGCCAGCAGCTTTATCGGCCGGGGAAACATTCAGTACTTC.